This is a list of T cell receptor beta chains from one sample in a study of blood T cell repertoires in COVID-19. Only in-frame clones appear in the TCRdb table, and some are missing; sequencing was by immunoSEQ multiplex PCR. The table records roughly 220,000 clones, roughly 90% of them present only once. Source material: PBMCs or T cells enriched from blood (not recorded which). The receptors stem from a woman aged 35 to 49 with acute COVID-19. Each CDR3 is given with its conserved first and last residue. D genes are given only for firm matches. Some rows mark clone size as missing; the rest say once, few, many or name a class of expanded clone.

NA TRBJ1-1 NA 15 TRBV15 CATSRDSKGDAEAFF TGTGCCACCAGCAGAGATTCAAAGGGGGACGCTGAAGCTTTCTTT
NA TRBJ1-3 NA 15 TRBV9 CASSAGRVTGNTIYF TGTGCCAGCAGCGCCGGCAGGGTAACTGGAAACACCATATATTTT
NA TRBJ1-2 TRBD1 12 TRBV18 CASSSGQGASTF TGTGCCAGCTCATCTGGACAGGGGGCGTCCACCTTC
NA TRBJ2-3 NA 12 TRBV7-8 CASSQGRDTQYF TGTGCCAGCAGCCAAGGGAGAGATACGCAGTATTTT
NA TRBJ2-5 NA 14 TRBV5-1 CASSANQGQETQYF TGCGCCAGCAGCGCAAACCAGGGACAAGAGACCCAGTACTTC
NA TRBJ1-1 TRBD1 15 TRBV7-3 CASSLTVGGRTEAFF TGTGCCAGCAGCTTAACGGTAGGGGGCCGGACTGAAGCTTTCTTT
NA TRBJ1-6 NA 17 TRBV4-1 CASSQEAQGRVNSPLHF TGCGCCAGCAGCCAAGAAGCCCAGGGGCGTGTAAATTCACCCCTCCACTTT
NA TRBJ1-1 TRBD1 14 TRBV13 CASSLPSRGAEAFF TGTGCCAGCAGCTTACCCTCCAGGGGGGCTGAAGCTTTCTTT
NA TRBJ1-1 NA 15 TRBV10-1 CASSATLNSGGEAFF TGCGCCAGCAGTGCGACCCTCAACAGCGGGGGTGAAGCTTTCTTT
NA TRBJ1-2 NA 15 TRBV14 CASSQDWREIYGYTF TGTGCCAGCAGCCAAGATTGGAGGGAAATCTATGGCTACACCTTC
NA TRBJ1-4 NA 15 TRBV30 CAWSSLGTSAEKLFF TGTGCCTGGAGTTCACTCGGGACATCGGCTGAAAAACTGTTTTTT
NA TRBJ2-5 TRBD2 16 TRBV3-1/TRBV3-2 CASSQVASGGASTQYF TGTGCCAGCAGCCAAGTTGCTAGCGGGGGGGCCTCGACCCAGTACTTC
NA TRBJ1-1 NA 14 TRBV2 CASSLGPSNTEAFF TGTGCCAGCAGCCTTGGGCCTTCGAACACTGAAGCTTTCTTT
once TRBJ2-4 TRBD2 18 TRBV11-2 CASSLGGRGLAGRNIQYF TGTGCCAGCAGCTTAGGAGGGCGGGGACTAGCGGGGAGAAACATTCAGTACTTC
NA TRBJ1-1 TRBD1 15 TRBV5-6 CASSPDRGGDTEAFF TGTGCCAGCAGCCCGGACAGGGGGGGAGACACTGAAGCTTTCTTT
NA TRBJ1-2 TRBD1 15 TRBV19 CASSIEGARSSGYTF TGTGCCAGTAGTATTGAGGGGGCGCGATCTTCTGGCTACACCTTC
once TRBJ1-2 TRBD1 14 TRBV3-1/TRBV3-2 CASSQGEIAGGITF TGTGCCAGCAGCCAAGGAGAGATAGCAGGGGGTATAACCTTC
once TRBJ1-6 NA 14 TRBV18 CASSRDTYNSPLHF TGTGCCAGCTCCCGAGACACTTATAATTCACCCCTCCACTTT
NA TRBJ1-2 TRBD1 13 TRBV6-2/TRBV6-3 CASSWGQNYGYTF TGTGCCAGCAGCTGGGGACAGAACTATGGCTACACCTTC
NA TRBJ2-7 TRBD2 17 TRBV5-4 CASSSGLAGARSYEQYF TGTGCCAGCAGCTCAGGACTAGCGGGGGCCCGCTCCTACGAGCAGTACTTC
NA TRBJ1-1 NA 13 TRBV2 CASSVGVNTEAFF TGTGCCAGCAGTGTCGGAGTGAACACTGAAGCTTTCTTT
NA TRBJ1-3 TRBD1 16 TRBV30 CAWSVSRTGAGNTIYF TGTGCCTGGAGTGTAAGTCGGACAGGGGCTGGAAACACCATATATTTT
NA TRBJ2-7 TRBD1 12 TRBV12-3/TRBV12-4 CASSFRGYEQYF TGTGCCAGCAGTTTCAGGGGGTACGAGCAGTACTTC
NA TRBJ2-2 NA 12 TRBV10-3 CAISRDTGELFF TGTGCCATCAGCAGGGATACCGGGGAGCTGTTTTTT
NA TRBJ2-7 NA 13 TRBV7-9 CASRQRDSYEQYF TGTGCCAGCAGGCAACGGGATTCCTACGAGCAGTACTTC
NA TRBJ1-2 NA 16 TRBV9 CASSSMTALPNYGYTF TGTGCCAGCAGCTCGATGACAGCGCTTCCTAACTATGGCTACACCTTC
NA TRBJ1-1 NA 14 TRBV15 CATSSTRGWAEAFF TGTGCCACCAGCAGCACCAGGGGCTGGGCTGAAGCTTTCTTT
NA TRBJ1-6 TRBD1 17 TRBV5-1 CASRRTITTGDNSPLHF TGCGCCAGCCGACGGACGATTACGACAGGGGATAATTCACCCCTCCACTTT
NA TRBJ2-2 NA 14 TRBV5-1 CASSLSPNTGELFF TGCGCCAGCAGCTTGAGCCCGAACACCGGGGAGCTGTTTTTT
NA TRBJ1-4 TRBD1 14 TRBV27 CASSRQGPGEKLFF TGTGCCAGCAGTCGACAGGGACCGGGTGAAAAACTGTTTTTT
NA TRBJ1-1 TRBD1 17 TRBV9 CASSVARGTGLNTEAFF TGTGCCAGCAGCGTAGCTCGTGGGACAGGGTTGAACACTGAAGCTTTCTTT
NA TRBJ1-2 TRBD1 17 TRBV11-2 CASSLAGQGAPNYGYTF TGTGCCAGCAGCTTAGCGGGACAGGGGGCCCCAAACTATGGCTACACCTTC
NA TRBJ1-4 NA 14 TRBV18 CASSPWGLNEKLFF TGTGCCAGCTCACCTTGGGGCCTCAATGAAAAACTGTTTTTT
NA TRBJ2-1 NA 12 TRBV29-1 CSATPGQIEQFF TGCAGCGCTACTCCAGGACAGATTGAGCAGTTCTTC
NA TRBJ1-1 TRBD1 15 TRBV6-5 CASSSGGAGDTEAFF TGTGCCAGCAGTTCAGGGGGCGCGGGCGACACTGAAGCTTTCTTT
NA TRBJ1-5 NA 15 TRBV10-1 CASSGAQAPLKPQHF TGCGCCAGCAGTGGAGCACAGGCCCCATTGAAGCCCCAGCATTTT
NA TRBJ2-3 TRBD1 18 TRBV9 CASSGPDRGQAGTDTQYF TGTGCCAGCAGCGGCCCGGACAGGGGGCAAGCGGGCACAGATACGCAGTATTTT
NA TRBJ1-3 NA 14 TRBV9 CASSQGLSGNTIYF TGTGCCAGCAGCCAGGGCCTCTCTGGAAACACCATATATTTT